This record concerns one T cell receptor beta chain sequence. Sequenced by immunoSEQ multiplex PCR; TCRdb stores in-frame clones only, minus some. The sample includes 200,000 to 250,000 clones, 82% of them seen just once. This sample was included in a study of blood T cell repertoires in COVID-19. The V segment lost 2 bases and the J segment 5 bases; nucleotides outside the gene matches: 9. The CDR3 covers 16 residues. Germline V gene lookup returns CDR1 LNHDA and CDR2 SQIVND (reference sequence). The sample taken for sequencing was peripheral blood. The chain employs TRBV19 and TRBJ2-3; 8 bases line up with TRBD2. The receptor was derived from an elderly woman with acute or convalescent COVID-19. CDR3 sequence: CASSIPSGGPGDTQYF. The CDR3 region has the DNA TGTGCCAGTAGTATACCCAGCGGGGGTCCGGGAGATACGCAGTATTTT.